The 20 T cell receptor beta chains presented below share a single source sample, sequenced in a study of shared clonotypes between healthy human individuals (dated by TCRdb to the early 2020s). The library was produced with the immunoSEQ multiplex PCR assay. The table comes from immuneACCESS by way of TCRdb, which keeps in-frame sequences with V and J called. Part of the clones is missing from these tables; in studies checked, under half for an unresolved V gene and the rest for unknown reasons. The sample data list some 1.5 million clones, and 98% of these were observed just once. Of the sample, roughly 0.45% is held by the ten largest clones. Sequenced material: naive CD4+ T cells sorted from blood. The sample's cell subset or site label, in plain terms: CD45RA+ positively selected. These receptors were taken from a man aged 25 to 40 in good health.

V usage is TRBV2 and J usage is TRBJ2-7; D may be TRBD1 or TRBD2 (5 bases each). The CDR3 is made up of 11 amino acids. CDR1 SNHLY and CDR2 FYNNEI come from the germline V gene. V was cut by 6 bases and J by 5 bases, with 8 bases left in between. DNA for the CDR3: TGTGCCAGCAGCGGGACGGACGAGCAGTACTTC. It specifies CASSGTDEQYF. The full variable domain, completed using reference TRBV2 and TRBJ2-7, is EPEVTQTPSHQVTQMGQEVILRCVPISNHLYFYWYRQILGQKVEFLVSFYNNEISEKSEIFDDQFSVERPDGSNFTLKIRSTKLEDSAMYFCASSGTDEQYFGPGTRLTVT.

V is TRBV7-2 and J is TRBJ2-3; unclear D gene. The V and J ends lost 5 bases and 1 base respectively, with 4 bases between them. The CDR3 sequence is 12 residues long. The germline V gene has CDR1 SGHTA and CDR2 FQGNSA. CDR3 nucleotide sequence: TGTGCCAGCAGCCACGGCACAGATACGCAGTATTTT. Its translation is CASSHGTDTQYF.

The gene calls are TRBV28 and TRBJ2-2, with D perhaps TRBD1 (6 bases). Trimming removed 6 bases at V and 3 bases at J, with 11 bases between. The CDR3 length is 14 residues. CDR1 MDHEN and CDR2 SYDVKM come from the germline V gene. The CDR3 protein is CASSLRGYTGELFF. DNA of the CDR3: TGTGCCAGCAGCCTCAGGGGATACACCGGGGAGCTGTTTTTT.

This rearrangement joins TRBV10-3 to TRBJ2-7, with TRBD1 as a possible D gene (5 bases). This CDR3 is built from 14 residues. The germline V and J ends were trimmed by 5 bases and 2 bases, with 13 bases remaining between them. The V gene's germline CDR1 is ENHRY and CDR2 SYGVKD. In nucleotides, the CDR3 is TGTGCCATCAGTTTCTACCAGGGCACCTACGAGCAGTACTTC. Protein product: CAISFYQGTYEQYF.

The J gene is TRBJ1-2, the V gene TRBV27; TRBD1 might be the D (6 bases). Germline CDR1 MNHEY, CDR2 SMNVEV (reference sequence). This CDR3 is 13 amino acids long. Trimming shortened V by 3 bases and J by 6 bases, and 11 bases separated the two germline ends. CDR3 region: CASSLIQGNGYTF. The CDR3 DNA follows: TGTGCCAGCAGTTTGATTCAGGGGAATGGCTACACCTTC.

The V gene is TRBV19, the J gene TRBJ2-1; D may match TRBD1 or TRBD2 (5 bases each). Trimming left V 10 bases short and J 4 bases short, with 17 bases between. Per the germline V gene, CDR1 is LNHDA and CDR2 is SQIVND (reference sequence). The CDR3 totals 14 residues. Written as DNA, the CDR3 is TGTGCCACCCACACAGGAGGCCCTTACAATGAGCAGTTCTTC. This codes for CATHTGGPYNEQFF.

The rearrangement joins TRBV7-2 to TRBJ2-1; D unclear. Germline V gene lookup returns CDR1 SGHTA and CDR2 FQGNSA. V was shortened by 5 bases and J by 5 bases, with 13 bases between the two germline ends. CDR3 size: 14 residues. In DNA, the CDR3 is TGTGCCAGCAGCCCCGAAGTTAACGACAATGAGCAGTTCTTC. Protein product: CASSPEVNDNEQFF.

This chain's CDR3 is CASSGNEQFF. The CDR3 DNA reads TGTGCCAGCAGCGGAAATGAGCAGTTCTTC. V is TRBV6-1 and J is TRBJ2-1; D gene ambiguous. The CDR3 length is 10 residues. Germline loops: CDR1 MNHNS, CDR2 SASEGT. V lost 6 bases to trimming and J lost 7 bases, with 4 bases between them.

The chain couples TRBV6-1 to TRBJ2-3; D gene unclear. The CDR3 loop spans 14 amino acids. V was pared by 6 bases and J by 8 bases, with 18 bases between. From germline, CDR1 is MNHNS and CDR2 SASEGT. The CDR3 DNA reads TGTGCCAGCAGATTCGGAGCCCCAGACGGTACGCAGTATTTT. Protein sequence: CASRFGAPDGTQYF.

Only one count was recorded for this clone. The same CDR3 also results from other DNA sequences found in this sample. This chain links TRBV5-1 with TRBJ2-3, with D unclear. The CDR3 totals 13 residues. Trimming took 0 bases from V and 1 from J, leaving 3 bases between them. CDR1 is SGHRS and CDR2 is YFSETQ in the germline V gene. The CDR3 loop reads CASSLGRTDTQYF. DNA of the CDR3: TGCGCCAGCAGCTTGGGTCGCACAGATACGCAGTATTTT.

This chain connects TRBV7-7 to TRBJ2-7; possibly TRBD1 for D (6 bases). V was clipped by 5 bases and J by 3 bases, with 14 bases between them. Germline CDR1 reads SSHAT; CDR2 reads FNYEAQ (reference sequence). The CDR3 has 14 residues. The CDR3 region is CASSVDRHSYEQYF. CDR3 in DNA: TGTGCCAGCAGCGTGGACAGACACAGCTACGAGCAGTACTTC.

The chain carries TRBV28 and TRBJ1-1, with 9 positions matching TRBD1. CDR3 length: 12 amino acids. Germline CDR1 reads MDHEN; CDR2 reads SYDVKM. The J segment lost 7 bases and the V segment lost 8 bases, leaving 5 bases of the junction unmatched. CDR3 sequence: CASGGQGGEAFF. The CDR3 nucleotides are TGTGCCAGCGGGGGACAGGGAGGTGAAGCTTTCTTT.

Only one count was recorded for this clone. The sample has other DNA sequences that encode this CDR3 too. V usage is TRBV29-1 and J usage is TRBJ2-3; 12 bases fit TRBD1. The CDR3 spans 14 residues. CDR1 SQVTM and CDR2 ANQGSEA come from the germline V gene. J gave up 2 bases and V 6 bases, and 3 bases lay outside the gene matches. The CDR3 here is CSVGQGALTDTQYF. The CDR3 region has the DNA TGCAGCGTGGGACAGGGGGCCCTCACAGATACGCAGTATTTT.

The chain employs TRBV6-1 and TRBJ2-7, with TRBD1 identical over 8 bases. The junction had 21 bases not matched to a gene; V was cut back by 8 bases and J by 12 bases. Looked up from germline, CDR1 is MNHNS and CDR2 is SASEGT. This CDR3 is 15 amino acids long. CDR3 in amino acids: CASSLSGTGRSGPYF. The CDR3 bases are TGTGCCAGCTCGTTGTCGGGGACAGGAAGATCGGGCCCGTACTTC.

The V gene is TRBV7-2, the J gene TRBJ1-2, with no clear D. The V gene's germline CDR1 is SGHTA and CDR2 FQGNSA. The CDR3 sequence is 14 residues long. With 1 base removed from V and 2 bases from J, the gap between germline ends came to 8 bases. CDR3: CASSLDSVNYGYTF. Here the CDR3 DNA reads TGTGCCAGCAGCTTAGACTCAGTGAACTATGGCTACACCTTC.

V is TRBV10-2 and J is TRBJ1-2; maybe TRBD1 (6 bases). Germline CDR1 WSHSY, CDR2 SAAADI. CDR3 length: 15 amino acids. V gave up 3 bases and J gave up 0 bases, with 11 bases separating them. The CDR3 region is CASSDPTGANYGYTF. The CDR3 DNA is TGCGCCAGCAGTGACCCGACAGGAGCTAACTATGGCTACACCTTC.

V is TRBV11-2 and J is TRBJ1-5, with D tentatively TRBD1 (6 bases). The CDR3 is 14 amino acids. Germline CDR1 is SGHAT and CDR2 is FQNNGV. V was trimmed by 1 base and J by 7 bases, leaving 11 bases between them. The CDR3 sequence is CASSLAAGAQPQHF. As DNA, the CDR3 is TGTGCCAGCAGCTTAGCAGCGGGGGCCCAGCCCCAGCATTTT.

V is TRBV14 and J is TRBJ2-2; a weak D match, TRBD2 (6 bases). Germline CDR1 SGHDN, CDR2 FVKESK. Deletions cut 4 bases from V and 2 bases from J, with 14 bases between. The CDR3 consists of 16 residues. As DNA, the CDR3 is TGTGCCAGCAGCCTCTTTCTGGGGGGAAACACCGGGGAGCTGTTTTTT. This encodes CASSLFLGGNTGELFF.

Details on this clone: Sequence at one end of the junction differs from germline and may be a read error. The chain combines TRBV28 with TRBJ2-2; 11 nucleotides align to TRBD2. Germline values: CDR1 MDHEN, CDR2 SYDVKM. The CDR3 is 19 amino acids. CDR3 protein: CASPPWGGKTSGNPGELFF. CDR3 coding DNA: TGTGCCAGTCCTCCTTGGGGGGGTAAGACTAGCGGGAACCCCGGGGAGCTGTTTTTT.

Worth noting for this clone: Other DNA sequences from this sample encode an identical CDR3 as well. V gene TRBV19 combines with J gene TRBJ2-3; no clear D gene. Trimming removed 3 bases from V and 5 bases from J, with 3 bases in between. This CDR3 has 11 residues. The germline V gene encodes CDR1 LNHDA and CDR2 SQIVND (reference sequence). The CDR3 spells CASSIQDTQYF. The CDR3 DNA reads as TGTGCCAGTAGTATTCAAGATACGCAGTATTTT.